The 32 T cell receptor beta chains reported below all come from one sample, sequenced in a study of blood T cells in healthy people across ages. Through a sample-barcoded 5' primer and a J-beta primer mix, a second PCR was run for roughly 7 to 12 cycles. TCRdb recomputed calls from the 5' RACE reads with MiXCR, one row per CDR3 protein. The sample holds 1.8 million or so distinct CDR3 sequences; roughly two fifths are singletons and the top ten take around 23%. Material for sequencing was blood. The receptors here all came from a human donor in good health.

This sequence joins TRBV12-3 or TRBV12-4 and TRBJ2-7; no clear D. Deletions cut 5 bases from V and 6 bases from J, with 14 bases between. This CDR3 is 13 amino acids long. CDR3 sequence reads: CASSKRLGGEQYF. The DNA of the CDR3 is TGTGCCAGCAGTAAGCGTTTGGGTGGCGAGCAGTACTTC.

Concerning this clonotype: A far larger clone is a single base away, which makes a read error likely. This chain connects TRBV4-1 to TRBJ2-1; TRBD1 might be the D (6 bases). CDR1 is MGHRA, CDR2 YSYEKL, per germline. The CDR3 is made up of 15 amino acids. Trimming cost V 4 bases and J 4 bases, with 14 bases left between them. This CDR3 reads CASSLAGDAYNEQFF. Written as DNA, the CDR3 is TGCGCCAGCAGCCTGGCAGGGGACGCGTACAATGAGCAGTTCTTC.

The CDR3, as DNA: TGTGCCAGCAGCTTATACGGGGGCCCCCCCTACAATGAGCAGTTCTTC. It is translated as CASSLYGGPPYNEQFF. The chain couples TRBV7-2 to TRBJ2-1; D is tentatively TRBD1 or TRBD2 (6 bases each). The CDR3 is 16 residues long. Trimming left V 2 bases short and J 2 bases short, with 13 bases between. Germline lookup yields CDR1 SGHTA and CDR2 FQGNSA.

The DNA for the CDR3 is TGTGCCAGCAGCTCAGGGAAACGGTACGAGCAGTACTTC. Translation gives CASSSGKRYEQYF. The chain carries TRBV6-2 or TRBV6-3 and TRBJ2-4, with a possible D match to TRBD1 (5 bases). The tail of the sequence fits TRBJ2-7 better, so the J call may be wrong. The CDR3 is 13 amino acids. Germline V gene data show CDR1 as MNHEY and CDR2 as SVGEGT.

A remark on this clonotype: This sequence may be a read error, since a much larger clone differs from it by one base. This rearrangement joins TRBV7-2 to TRBJ2-1; 12 bases map to TRBD2. Per the germline V gene, CDR1 is SGHTA and CDR2 is FQGNSA. The length of the CDR3 is 13 residues. For the CDR3, the DNA is TGTGTCAGCATACTAGCGGGGGGCTGGGAGCAGTTCTTC. This translates into CVSILAGGWEQFF.

A note on this clonotype: One junction end does not reproduce the germline sequence, and a read error may be involved. V gene TRBV12-3 or TRBV12-4 combines with J gene TRBJ2-1; 10 bases are shared with TRBD1. This CDR3 contains 13 residues. The CDR3, as DNA: TGTGCCAGCAGAGTGGACAGGGGGAATGGGCAGTTCTTC. Its translation: CASRVDRGNGQFF.

V usage is TRBV7-9 and J usage is TRBJ2-2; 8 bases fit TRBD1. The CDR3 runs 16 residues. Germline V gene sequence: CDR1 SEHNR, CDR2 FQNEAQ (reference sequence). The J segment lost 2 bases and the V segment lost 6 bases, leaving 8 bases of the junction unmatched. In DNA, the CDR3 is TGTGCCAGCAGTCCATCGACAGGGGTTAACACCGGGGAGCTGTTTTTT. Translating gives CASSPSTGVNTGELFF.

The sample holds a few counts of this clonotype. This chain uses TRBV12-3 or TRBV12-4 with TRBJ1-2; D is possibly TRBD1 (5 bases). Trimming removed 4 bases at V and 2 bases at J, with 14 bases between. The CDR3 consists of 15 residues. CDR3 sequence reads: CASSSLGETNYGYTF. As DNA, the CDR3 is TGTGCCAGCAGTTCCTTGGGGGAGACCAACTATGGCTACACCTTC.

This clonotype was seen a few times. The chain recombines TRBV7-8 with TRBJ1-6; possible D gene TRBD1, 5 bases. V lost 6 bases, J lost 14 bases, and 14 bases lay in between. The CDR3 covers 12 residues. Germline V gene data show CDR1 as SGHVS and CDR2 as FQNEAQ. As DNA, the CDR3 is TGTGCCAGCAGTCTCCCGGGACGCGCCCTCCACTTT. It is translated as CASSLPGRALHF.

V gene TRBV15 combines with J gene TRBJ1-1, with 8 bases fitting TRBD1. V gave up 2 bases and J gave up 8 bases; unmatched junction bases: 16. This CDR3 spans 17 amino acids. Per germline, CDR1 LNHNV and CDR2 YYDKDF (reference sequence). In DNA form, the CDR3 reads TGTGCCACCAGCAGAACGTTGACAGGGGTTGGGGTAAAAGAAGCTTTCTTT. It translates to CATSRTLTGVGVKEAFF.

This clonotype was counted between two and nine times. The V and J genes are TRBV7-2 and TRBJ2-3, with D possibly matching TRBD2 (6 bases). Per the germline V gene, CDR1 is SGHTA and CDR2 is FQGNSA. The length of the CDR3 is 16 residues. The V end lost 2 bases, the J end lost 0 bases, and 12 bases lay between the germline ends. CDR3 residues: CASSLQSGPSTDTQYF. CDR3 coding DNA: TGTGCCAGCAGCTTACAAAGCGGGCCTAGCACAGATACGCAGTATTTT.

This clonotype has only a few counts. CDR3 in DNA: TGTGCCATCAGTGAGCAGGGGGCAGGTTATGGCTACACCTTC. Protein sequence: CAISEQGAGYGYTF. The genes are TRBV10-3 and TRBJ1-2, with TRBD1 matching over 8 bases. In germline, CDR1 is ENHRY, CDR2 SYGVKD. The CDR3 has 14 residues. V was clipped by 2 bases and J by 5 bases; unmatched bases: 4.

The chain joins TRBV15 to TRBJ2-5; D possibly corresponds to TRBD1 (5 bases). This CDR3 is built from 16 residues. From germline, CDR1 is LNHNV and CDR2 YYDKDF (reference sequence). The V end was cut by 4 bases, the J end by 0 bases, with 15 bases between. Here the CDR3 DNA reads TGTGCCACCAGCACGGGCAGGGAACCTTACCAAGAGACCCAGTACTTC. Translated, it gives CATSTGREPYQETQYF.

The sample holds a few counts of this clonotype. The CDR3 DNA reads as TGTGCCAGCACCCGTTTAGGGAAAGCTTTCTTT. This translates into CASTRLGKAFF. The rearrangement uses TRBV12-3 or TRBV12-4 and TRBJ1-1; D ambiguous. The V and J ends lost 7 bases and 9 bases respectively, with 12 bases between them. The CDR3 spans 11 residues.

At least ten counts were recorded for this clonotype. This sequence joins TRBV10-3 and TRBJ2-5; D is undetermined. The CDR3 has 13 amino acids. Per the germline V gene, CDR1 is ENHRY and CDR2 is SYGVKD. The germline V and J ends were trimmed by 8 bases and 5 bases, with 15 bases remaining between them. CDR3 protein: CAIGLNVGETQYF. As DNA, the CDR3 is TGTGCCATCGGTTTAAACGTGGGGGAGACCCAGTACTTC.

On this clonotype: A much more abundant neighbour one base away suggests this may be a read error. CDR3 coding DNA: TGTGCCGTCAGTGGGACTAGCGAGACACCTTACGAGCAGTACTTC. Protein sequence: CAVSGTSETPYEQYF. This sequence joins TRBV10-3 and TRBJ2-7, with 10 bases lining up with TRBD2. The CDR3 is made up of 15 amino acids. Germline assignment: CDR1 ENHRY and CDR2 SYGVKD.

For the CDR3, the DNA is TGTGCCAGCAGCAAACTTCAGGGGGAGCAGTACTTC. Its translation is CASSKLQGEQYF. The V gene is TRBV6-5, the J gene TRBJ2-7; TRBD1 is a possible D gene (6 bases). The germline CDR1 and CDR2 sequences are MNHEY and SVGAGI. Trimming took 6 bases from V and 7 from J, leaving 13 bases between them. The CDR3 spans 12 residues.

This sequence joins TRBV29-1 and TRBJ1-1; perhaps TRBD1 as D (5 bases). V was pared by 4 bases and J by 0 bases, with 9 bases between. The CDR3 length is 13 residues. Germline V CDR1 and CDR2: SQVTM, ANQGSEA. Here the CDR3 DNA reads TGCAGCGTTGCGGAGGACATGAACACTGAAGCTTTCTTT. Protein sequence: CSVAEDMNTEAFF.

The V and J genes are TRBV15 and TRBJ1-1; D is unresolved. V was cut by 1 base and J by 4 bases, with 10 bases left in between. CDR1 LNHNV and CDR2 YYDKDF come from the germline V gene (reference sequence). The CDR3 totals 14 residues. Here the CDR3 reads CATSRVYEGTEAFF. In DNA form, the CDR3 reads TGTGCCACCAGCAGAGTGTATGAGGGCACTGAAGCTTTCTTT. The variable domain in full, completed from reference TRBV15 and TRBJ1-1, reads DAMVIQNPRYQVTQFGKPVTLSCSQTLNHNVMYWYQQKSSQAPKLLFHYYDKDFNNEADTPDNFQSRRPNTSFCFLDIRSPGLGDTAMYLCATSRVYEGTEAFFGQGTRLTVV.

This clonotype was detected ten times or more. V and J are TRBV6-4 and TRBJ2-1, with D possibly matching TRBD2 (6 bases). Trimming took off 5 bases at V and 4 bases at J, with 15 bases between the two ends. The CDR3 has 15 residues. CDR1 is MRHNA and CDR2 is SNTAGT in the germline V gene. The CDR3 is CASSKGPRGYNEQFF. CDR3 DNA sequence: TGTGCCAGCAGTAAAGGGCCCCGGGGGTACAATGAGCAGTTCTTC.

V gene TRBV4-2 combines with J gene TRBJ2-5; a possible D gene is TRBD1 (5 bases). The J call is doubtful: the DNA matches TRBJ2-7 better. The CDR3 covers 15 residues. The V gene's germline CDR1 is LGHNA and CDR2 YNFKEQ. CDR3 in amino acids: CASSQQPGWIDEQYF. The CDR3 bases are TGTGCCAGCAGCCAACAGCCAGGGTGGATCGACGAGCAGTACTTC.

This chain joins TRBV2 and TRBJ2-6; D perhaps matches TRBD2 (5 bases). Germline loops: CDR1 SNHLY, CDR2 FYNNEI. V was pared by 6 bases and J by 1 base, with 10 bases between. The CDR3 has 15 amino acids. The CDR3 sequence is CASSNRRSGANVLTF. CDR3 in DNA: TGTGCCAGCAGCAACCGGAGGTCTGGGGCCAACGTCCTGACTTTC.

This clonotype was detected many times. The chain carries TRBV5-1 and TRBJ2-1; TRBD2 matches at 9 bases. This CDR3 has 15 amino acids. Per the germline V gene, CDR1 is SGHRS and CDR2 is YFSETQ. The V and J ends lost 0 bases and 4 bases, in that order; junction bases with no gene match: 2. The CDR3 is CASSLEGLAYNEQFF. Here the CDR3 DNA reads TGCGCCAGCAGCTTGGAGGGACTAGCTTACAATGAGCAGTTCTTC. The full variable domain, with the rest looked up from reference TRBV5-1 and TRBJ2-1, is KAGVTQTPRYLIKTRGQQVTLSCSPISGHRSVSWYQQTPGQGLQFLFEYFSETQRNKGNFPGRFSGRQFSNSRSEMNVSTLELGDSALYLCASSLEGLAYNEQFFGPGTRLTVL.

This clonotype was detected ten times or more. J is TRBJ2-1 and V is TRBV11-2; 12 bases align to TRBD2. The CDR3 loop spans 19 amino acids. The V gene end was trimmed by 5 bases and the J gene end by 0 bases; junction bases not matched to a gene: 11. Per the germline V gene, CDR1 is SGHAT and CDR2 is FQNNGV. The chain's CDR3 is CASSPRLAGALSSYNEQFF. The CDR3 nucleotides read TGTGCCAGCAGCCCGAGACTAGCGGGGGCCCTGAGCTCCTACAATGAGCAGTTCTTC.

This chain uses TRBV7-8 with TRBJ2-7; weak D call: TRBD1 (6 bases). The CDR3 spans 15 residues. Germline-derived CDR1 and CDR2 are SGHVS and FQNEAQ. V lost 3 bases and J 0 bases, leaving 12 bases between the germline ends. The CDR3 spells CASSFYSRGSYEQYF. The DNA for the CDR3 is TGTGCCAGCAGCTTTTATTCCAGGGGCTCCTACGAGCAGTACTTC.

This rearrangement joins TRBV6-1 to TRBJ1-1; possibly TRBD1 for D (5 bases). Germline V gene data show CDR1 as MNHNS and CDR2 as SASEGT. The CDR3 spans 14 residues. V dropped 8 bases and J dropped 4 bases, with 17 bases sitting between them. This chain's CDR3 is CASSPSFGGTEAFF. The CDR3 DNA is TGTGCCAGCTCTCCTTCTTTTGGGGGCACTGAAGCTTTCTTT.

The chain recombines TRBV2 with TRBJ1-5; no firm D call. The CDR3 is 14 residues long. Trimming stripped 3 bases from V and 6 bases from J, with 12 bases between. The germline V gene has CDR1 SNHLY and CDR2 FYNNEI. The CDR3 DNA reads as TGTGCCAGCAGTGATGTTGGGAGGGTTCAGCCCCAGCATTTT. The encoded protein is CASSDVGRVQPQHF.

This clonotype has a handful of counts. The J gene is TRBJ2-3, the V gene TRBV29-1, with D possibly being TRBD1 (5 bases). CDR1 and CDR2 from the germline V gene are SQVTM and ANQGSEA. V gave up 7 bases and J gave up 0 bases, with 14 bases separating them. This CDR3 has 14 residues. CDR3 sequence reads: CSAESPGSTDTQYF. CDR3 DNA sequence: TGCAGCGCCGAGAGCCCAGGGAGCACAGATACGCAGTATTTT.

There are a few counts of this clonotype. The V call is TRBV12-3 or TRBV12-4, the J call TRBJ2-1; maybe TRBD2 (6 bases). There are 18 residues in the CDR3. Trimming cost V 0 bases and J 0 bases, with 15 bases left between them. In nucleotides, the CDR3 is TGTGCCAGCAGTTTAGCGTTGGGCAGGGACTCCTCCTACAATGAGCAGTTCTTC. Amino acid sequence: CASSLALGRDSSYNEQFF.

This chain connects TRBV20-1 to TRBJ1-2; D perhaps matches TRBD1 (6 bases). Germline-derived CDR1 and CDR2 are DFQATT and SNEGSKA (reference sequence). The CDR3 runs to 14 residues. V lost 5 bases, J lost 4 bases, and 17 bases lay in between. CDR3 amino acids: CSARAPGTLYGYTF. DNA of the CDR3: TGCAGTGCTCGGGCCCCCGGGACACTCTATGGCTACACCTTC.

On this clonotype itself: This clone may be a read error of a much larger clone one base away. The rearrangement joins TRBV7-2 to TRBJ2-1, with 10 bases fitting TRBD1. The CDR3 length is 14 residues. V was pared by 5 bases and J by 10 bases, with 8 bases of the junction left unmatched. The germline CDR1 and CDR2 sequences are SGHTA and FQGNSA. Written as DNA, the CDR3 is TGTGCCAGCAGCAACCGGGACAGGGGCTACGAGCAGTTCTTC. Its protein is CASSNRDRGYEQFF.

As concerns this clonotype: One end of the junction varies from germline; a read error may be responsible. The chain couples TRBV12-3 or TRBV12-4 to TRBJ1-5, with D possibly matching TRBD1 (5 bases). The CDR3 is 14 amino acids. The CDR3 sequence is CASSFTGNNQPLHF. The CDR3 nucleotides are TGTGCCAGCAGTTTCACAGGCAACAATCAGCCCCTGCATTTT.